This T cell receptor (beta chain) was documented in a study of cytomegalovirus exposure and HLA in healthy donors. The primer mix had 60 Vbeta and 13 Jbeta primers. The protocol was immunoSEQ multiplex PCR, while the TCRdb copy is restricted to in-frame clones and leaves out a portion. Its table records 150,000 to 200,000 clones. V shed 6 bases, J shed 5 bases, and the junction held 3 bases outside the gene matches. The germline V gene has CDR1 MNHEY and CDR2 SVGAGI. The CDR3 extends over 14 amino acids. The specimen sequenced was PBMCs. This receptor was obtained from a woman aged 55-70 years in good health and CMV-seronegative. The chain has TRBV6-5 and TRBJ2-2; 10 nucleotides line up with TRBD1. The CDR3 DNA sequence: TGTGCCAGCAGAGGACAGGGGGAGACCGGGGAGCTGTTTTTT. Translated, it gives CASRGQGETGELFF.